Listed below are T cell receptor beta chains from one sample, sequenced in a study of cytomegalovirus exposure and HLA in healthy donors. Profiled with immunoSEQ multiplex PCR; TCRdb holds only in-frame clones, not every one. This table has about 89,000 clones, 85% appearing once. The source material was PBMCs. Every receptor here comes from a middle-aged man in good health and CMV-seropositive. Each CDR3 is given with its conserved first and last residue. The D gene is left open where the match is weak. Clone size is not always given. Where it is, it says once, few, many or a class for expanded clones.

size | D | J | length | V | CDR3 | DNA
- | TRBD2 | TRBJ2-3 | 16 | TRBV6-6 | CASSYSGGISTDTQYF | TGTGCCAGCAGTTACTCGGGGGGGATAAGCACAGATACGCAGTATTTT
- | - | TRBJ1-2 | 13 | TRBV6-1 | CASKPTGADGYTF | TGTGCCAGCAAACCGACAGGTGCGGATGGCTACACCTTC
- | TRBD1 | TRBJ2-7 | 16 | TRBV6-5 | CASSYSGTGGNYEQYF | TGTGCCAGCAGTTACTCGGGGACAGGGGGCAACTACGAGCAGTACTTC
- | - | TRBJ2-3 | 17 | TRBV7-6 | CASSLAHTILPPNTQYF | TGTGCCAGCAGCTTAGCGCATACCATACTCCCCCCAAATACGCAGTATTTT
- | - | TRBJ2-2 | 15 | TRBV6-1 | CASSPRQGGTGELFF | TGTGCCAGCAGTCCCCGCCAGGGTGGGACCGGGGAGCTGTTTTTT
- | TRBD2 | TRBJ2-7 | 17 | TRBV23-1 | CASSGNGPGLAAFEQYF | TGCGCCAGCAGTGGAAACGGTCCCGGACTAGCTGCTTTCGAGCAGTACTTC
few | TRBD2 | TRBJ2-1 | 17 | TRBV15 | CATSRTGGATHTNEQFF | TGTGCCACCAGCAGGACCGGGGGGGCTACGCACACAAATGAGCAGTTCTTC
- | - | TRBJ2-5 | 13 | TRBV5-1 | CASSLGGRETQYF | TGCGCCAGCAGCTTGGGTGGGCGAGAGACCCAGTACTTC
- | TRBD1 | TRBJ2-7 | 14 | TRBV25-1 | CASSPQGPSAEQYF | TGTGCCAGCAGTCCACAGGGGCCCTCCGCCGAGCAGTACTTC
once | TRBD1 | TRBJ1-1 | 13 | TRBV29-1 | CSVEYLTGIEAFF | TGCAGCGTTGAATATCTGACAGGGATTGAAGCTTTCTTT
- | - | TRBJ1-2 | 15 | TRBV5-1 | CASSQETGSNYGYTF | TGCGCCAGCAGCCAAGAAACAGGGTCTAACTATGGCTACACCTTC
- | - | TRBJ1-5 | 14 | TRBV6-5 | CASRSPQSNQPQHF | TGTGCCAGCAGATCTCCACAGAGCAATCAGCCCCAGCATTTT
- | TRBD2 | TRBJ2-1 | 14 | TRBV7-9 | CASRGLADYNEQFF | TGTGCCAGCAGGGGACTAGCGGACTACAATGAGCAGTTCTTC
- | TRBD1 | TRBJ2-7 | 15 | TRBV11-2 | CASSYIQGVFYEQYF | TGTGCCAGCAGCTACATACAGGGGGTGTTTTACGAGCAGTACTTC
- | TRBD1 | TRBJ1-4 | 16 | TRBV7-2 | CASSAPERRGREKLFF | TGTGCCAGCAGCGCCCCCGAGCGCAGGGGGCGCGAAAAACTGTTTTTT